This T cell receptor (beta chain) was obtained from a study of cytomegalovirus exposure and HLA in healthy donors. Only a few counts were recorded for this clone. Its antigen remains unknown. The study, taken as a whole, reports: It was taken for granted in presence/absence analyses that sequencing depth across donors was roughly uniform.

Primers for the PCR totalled 60 Vbeta and 13 Jbeta. The assay was immunoSEQ multiplex PCR, and TCRdb's table has in-frame clones only and misses some. This sample has some 120,000 clones, with around 10% found just once. The CDR3 loop spans 14 amino acids. With 4 bases clipped from V and 2 bases from J, the junction kept 3 bases outside the gene matches. CDR1 is SGHRS and CDR2 is YFSETQ in the germline V gene. The rearrangement links TRBV5-1 to TRBJ1-3; 7 bases are shared with TRBD1. This sequence originates from a man in his thirties or forties in good health and CMV-seronegative. The sample was PBMCs. CDR3 sequence reads: CASSETGAGNTIYF. The CDR3 DNA is TGCGCCAGCAGCGAAACAGGGGCTGGAAACACCATATATTTT.